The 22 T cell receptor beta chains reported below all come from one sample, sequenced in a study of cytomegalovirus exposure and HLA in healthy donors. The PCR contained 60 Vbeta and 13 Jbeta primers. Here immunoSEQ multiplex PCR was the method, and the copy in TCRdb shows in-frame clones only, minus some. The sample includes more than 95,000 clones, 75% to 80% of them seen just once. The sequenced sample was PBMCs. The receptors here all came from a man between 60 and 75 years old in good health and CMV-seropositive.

In DNA, the CDR3 is TGTGCCAGCAGCCCAGACAGGGGTGGTGGCACTGAAGCTTTCTTT. Translating it yields CASSPDRGGGTEAFF. The chain has TRBV7-6 and TRBJ1-1, with TRBD1 matching over 8 bases. The germline gives CDR1 SGHVS, CDR2 FNYEAQ. CDR3 length equals 15 residues. The J segment lost 4 bases and the V segment lost 5 bases, leaving 9 bases of the junction unmatched.

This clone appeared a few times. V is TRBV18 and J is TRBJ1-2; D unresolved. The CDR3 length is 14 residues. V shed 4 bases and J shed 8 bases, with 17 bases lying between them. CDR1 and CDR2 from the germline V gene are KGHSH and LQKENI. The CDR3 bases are TGTGCCAGCTCACGAGGTTCCCCTACCGGCGGCTACACCTTC. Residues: CASSRGSPTGGYTF.

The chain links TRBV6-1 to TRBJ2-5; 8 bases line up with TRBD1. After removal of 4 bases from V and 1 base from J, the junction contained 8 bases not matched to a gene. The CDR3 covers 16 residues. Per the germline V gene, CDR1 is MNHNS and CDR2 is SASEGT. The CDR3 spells CASSGWTGHTQETQYF. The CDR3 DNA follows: TGTGCCAGCAGTGGATGGACAGGGCACACCCAAGAGACCCAGTACTTC.

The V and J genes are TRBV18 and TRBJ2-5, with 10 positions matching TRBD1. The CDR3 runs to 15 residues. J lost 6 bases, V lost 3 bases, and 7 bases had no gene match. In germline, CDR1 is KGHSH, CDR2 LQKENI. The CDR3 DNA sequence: TGTGCCAGCTCACCGGGGACAGGGGCCCCACAGACCCAGTACTTC. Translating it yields CASSPGTGAPQTQYF.

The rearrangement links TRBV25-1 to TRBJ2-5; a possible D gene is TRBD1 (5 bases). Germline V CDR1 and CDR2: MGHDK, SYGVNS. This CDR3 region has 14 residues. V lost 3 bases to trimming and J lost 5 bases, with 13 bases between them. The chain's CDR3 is CASSERQIRETQYF. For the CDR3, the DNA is TGTGCCAGCAGTGAGAGACAGATCAGGGAGACCCAGTACTTC. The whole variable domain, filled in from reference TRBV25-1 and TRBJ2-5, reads EADIYQTPRYLVIGTGKKITLECSQTMGHDKMYWYQQDPGMELHLIHYSYGVNSTEKGDLSSESTVSRIRTEHFPLTLESARPSHTSQYLCASSERQIRETQYFGPGTRLLVL.

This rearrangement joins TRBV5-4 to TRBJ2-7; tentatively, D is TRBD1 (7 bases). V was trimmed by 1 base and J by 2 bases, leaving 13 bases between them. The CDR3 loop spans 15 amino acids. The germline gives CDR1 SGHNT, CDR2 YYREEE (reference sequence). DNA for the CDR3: TGTGCCAGCAGCTTGAACAGGGGACTCGCCTACGAGCAGTACTTC. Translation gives CASSLNRGLAYEQYF.

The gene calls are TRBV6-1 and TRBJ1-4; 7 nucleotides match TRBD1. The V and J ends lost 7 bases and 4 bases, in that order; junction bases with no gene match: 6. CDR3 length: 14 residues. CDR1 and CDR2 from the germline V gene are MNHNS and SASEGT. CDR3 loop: CASNPRDSNEKLFF. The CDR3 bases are TGTGCCAGCAACCCCAGGGACAGTAATGAAAAACTGTTTTTT.

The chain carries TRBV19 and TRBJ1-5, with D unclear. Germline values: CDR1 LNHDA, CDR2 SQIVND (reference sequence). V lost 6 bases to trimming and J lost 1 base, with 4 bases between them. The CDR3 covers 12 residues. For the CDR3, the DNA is TGTGCCAGTAGAACAAGCAATCAGCCCCAGCATTTT. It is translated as CASRTSNQPQHF.

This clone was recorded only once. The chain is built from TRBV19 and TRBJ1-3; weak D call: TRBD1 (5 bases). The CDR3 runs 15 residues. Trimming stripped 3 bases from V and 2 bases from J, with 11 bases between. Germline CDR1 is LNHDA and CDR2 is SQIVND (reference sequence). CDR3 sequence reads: CASSIAGRAGNTIYF. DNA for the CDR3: TGTGCCAGTAGTATCGCAGGGAGGGCTGGAAACACCATATATTTT. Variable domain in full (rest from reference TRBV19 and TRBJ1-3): DGGITQSPKYLFRKEGQNVTLSCEQNLNHDAMYWYRQDPGQGLRLIYYSQIVNDFQKGDIAEGYSVSREKKESFPLTVTSAQKNPTAFYLCASSIAGRAGNTIYFGEGSWLTVV.

CDR3 in amino acids: CASSPRTGLAGGDEQFF. The CDR3 nucleotides are TGCGCCAGCAGCCCGCGTACCGGGCTAGCGGGGGGCGATGAGCAGTTCTTC. The rearrangement joins TRBV5-1 to TRBJ2-1, with 11 bases aligning to TRBD2. In germline, CDR1 is SGHRS, CDR2 YFSETQ. The CDR3 contains 17 residues. The ends lost 4 bases at V and 8 bases at J; junction bases unmatched: 14. Full variable domain (missing parts from reference TRBV5-1 and TRBJ2-1): KAGVTQTPRYLIKTRGQQVTLSCSPISGHRSVSWYQQTPGQGLQFLFEYFSETQRNKGNFPGRFSGRQFSNSRSEMNVSTLELGDSALYLCASSPRTGLAGGDEQFFGPGTRLTVL.

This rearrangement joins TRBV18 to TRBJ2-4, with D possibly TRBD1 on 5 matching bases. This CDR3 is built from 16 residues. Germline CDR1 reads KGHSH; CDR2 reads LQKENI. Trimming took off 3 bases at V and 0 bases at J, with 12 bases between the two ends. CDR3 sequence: CASSPLPTVAKNIQYF. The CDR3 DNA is TGTGCCAGCTCACCCCTACCGACAGTAGCCAAAAACATTCAGTACTTC. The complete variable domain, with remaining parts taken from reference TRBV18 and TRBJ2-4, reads NAGVMQNPRHLVRRRGQEARLRCSPMKGHSHVYWYRQLPEEGLKFMVYLQKENIIDESGMPKERFSAEFPKEGPSILRIQQVVRGDSAAYFCASSPLPTVAKNIQYFGAGTRLSVL.

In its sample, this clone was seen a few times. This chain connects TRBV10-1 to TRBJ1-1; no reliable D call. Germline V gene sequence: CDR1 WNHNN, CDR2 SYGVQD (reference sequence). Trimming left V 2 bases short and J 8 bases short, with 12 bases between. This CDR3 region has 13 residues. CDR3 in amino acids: CASSEMTNTEAFF. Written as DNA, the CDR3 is TGCGCCAGCAGTGAGATGACAAATACCGAAGCTTTCTTT.

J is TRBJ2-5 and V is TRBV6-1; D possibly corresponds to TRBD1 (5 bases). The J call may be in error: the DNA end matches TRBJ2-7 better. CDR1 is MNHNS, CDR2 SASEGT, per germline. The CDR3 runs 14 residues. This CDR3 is CASSPTAPPYEQYF. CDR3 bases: TGTGCCAGCTCCCCGACAGCCCCCCCCTACGAGCAGTACTTC.

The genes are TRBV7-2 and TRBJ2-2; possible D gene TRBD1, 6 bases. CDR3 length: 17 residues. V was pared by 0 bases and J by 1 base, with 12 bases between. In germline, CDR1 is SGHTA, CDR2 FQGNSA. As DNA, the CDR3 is TGTGCCAGCAGCTTAGCGCCAGGGACATGGAACACCGGGGAGCTGTTTTTT. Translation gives CASSLAPGTWNTGELFF.

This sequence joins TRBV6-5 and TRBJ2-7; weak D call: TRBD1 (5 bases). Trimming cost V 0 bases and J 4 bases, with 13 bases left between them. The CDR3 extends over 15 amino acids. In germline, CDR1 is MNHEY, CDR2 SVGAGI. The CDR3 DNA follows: TGTGCCAGCAGTTACTCGGCAGGGCTTAGGTACGAGCAGTACTTC. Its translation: CASSYSAGLRYEQYF.

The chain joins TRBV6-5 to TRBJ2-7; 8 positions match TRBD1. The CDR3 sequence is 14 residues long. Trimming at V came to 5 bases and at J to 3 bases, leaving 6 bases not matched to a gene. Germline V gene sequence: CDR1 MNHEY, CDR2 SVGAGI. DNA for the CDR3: TGTGCCAGCAGTAAAATGGACAGGGACTACGAGCAGTACTTC. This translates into CASSKMDRDYEQYF.

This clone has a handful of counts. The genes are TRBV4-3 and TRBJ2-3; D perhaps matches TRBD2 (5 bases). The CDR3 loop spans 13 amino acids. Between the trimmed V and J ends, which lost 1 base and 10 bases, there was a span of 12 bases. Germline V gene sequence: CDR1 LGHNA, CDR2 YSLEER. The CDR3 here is CASSQALDFPQYF. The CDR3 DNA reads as TGCGCCAGCAGCCAAGCATTGGACTTTCCGCAGTATTTT.

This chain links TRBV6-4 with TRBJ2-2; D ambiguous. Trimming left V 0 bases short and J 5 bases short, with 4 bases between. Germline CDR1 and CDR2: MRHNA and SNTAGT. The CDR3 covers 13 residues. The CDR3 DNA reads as TGTGCCAGCAGTGACTCACAGACCGGGGAGCTGTTTTTT. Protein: CASSDSQTGELFF.

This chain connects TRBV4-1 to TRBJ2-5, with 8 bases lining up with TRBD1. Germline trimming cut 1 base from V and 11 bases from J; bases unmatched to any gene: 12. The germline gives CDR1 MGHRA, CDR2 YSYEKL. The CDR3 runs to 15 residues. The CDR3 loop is CASSQAGQGMGLQYF. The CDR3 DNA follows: TGCGCCAGCAGCCAAGCCGGACAGGGTATGGGGTTGCAGTACTTC.

CDR3 in DNA: TGTGCCAGCAGCTTAGGCCAAAGCCCCTATTACTTC. It is translated as CASSLGQSPYYF. This chain uses TRBV7-9 with TRBJ2-5, with no clear D. Germline CDR1 reads SEHNR; CDR2 reads FQNEAQ (reference sequence). The V gene lost 1 base and the J gene lost 14 bases, with 14 bases spanning the gap. The CDR3 totals 12 residues.

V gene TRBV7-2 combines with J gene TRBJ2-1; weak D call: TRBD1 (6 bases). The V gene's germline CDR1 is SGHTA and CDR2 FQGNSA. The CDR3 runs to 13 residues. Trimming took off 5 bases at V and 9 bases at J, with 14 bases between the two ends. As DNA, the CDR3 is TGTGCCAGCAGCACCCAGGGGACAACTGAGCAGTTCTTC. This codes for CASSTQGTTEQFF.

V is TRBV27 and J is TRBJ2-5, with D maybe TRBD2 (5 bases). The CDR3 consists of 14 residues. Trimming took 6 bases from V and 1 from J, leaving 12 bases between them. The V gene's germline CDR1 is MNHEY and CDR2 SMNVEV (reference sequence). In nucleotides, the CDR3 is TGTGCCAGCAGCCCAAGAGCGGTCCAAGAGACCCAGTACTTC. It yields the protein CASSPRAVQETQYF.